This T cell receptor beta chain was identified in a study of neurological immune-mediated disorders. Study-wide results and caveats: Phylogenetic grouping assigned the repertoires of 18 of 34 multiple sclerosis patients to a single cluster of related CDR3 sequences. This cluster may be a repertoire-level signature. None of the CDR3 amino acid sequences of expanded clones recurred across subjects, suggesting private repertoires in all groups.

The authors produced cDNA by 5'RACE using 10-nucleotide random UMIs. TCRdb re-derived calls from the 5' RACE reads in MiXCR, one entry per CDR3 protein. The sample lists 40,000 or so distinct CDR3 sequences; roughly 2.5% were seen once. This clonotype was observed a handful of times. Its target is not known. CDR3 length: 14 amino acids. Trimming left V 1 base short and J 2 bases short, with 7 bases between. Looked up from germline, CDR1 is SGHKS and CDR2 is YYEKEE (reference sequence). V is TRBV5-5 and J is TRBJ1-3; D is unresolved. The sequence derives from a man aged 25-45 years with multiple sclerosis. Sequenced input: PBMCs. The CDR3 here is CASSLSETGNTIYF. The CDR3, as DNA: TGTGCCAGCAGCTTGTCAGAAACTGGAAACACCATATATTTT.